A selection of T cell receptor beta chains follows, all from one sample in a study of blood T cell repertoires in COVID-19. Clones were sequenced by immunoSEQ multiplex PCR, and TCRdb holds only the in-frame ones, with some missing. The data show 360,000 or so clones, about 90% seen once. The sample consisted of PBMCs or T cells enriched from blood (not recorded which). Source of these receptors: a woman aged 25 to 39 who had recovered from COVID-19. The CDR3 runs from the conserved cysteine through the conserved F or W. The D gene is left open where the match is weak. Expanded clones are given a class, and other clones once, few, many or no size at all.

TRBJ1-2 NA NA TRBV29-1 CSVEIMGPYGYTF TGCAGCGTTGAGATTATGGGGCCCTATGGCTACACCTTC
TRBJ2-5 NA TRBD2 TRBV19 CASSMGLAVSGETQYF TGTGCCAGTAGTATGGGACTAGCGGTTTCGGGAGAGACCCAGTACTTC
TRBJ2-5 NA TRBD2 TRBV28 CASSLRGVETQYF TGTGCCAGCAGTTTACGGGGGGTGGAGACCCAGTACTTC
TRBJ2-3 NA TRBD2 TRBV4-2 CASSQDIAGLGGPDTQYF TGTGCCAGCAGCCAAGATATCGCGGGACTAGGAGGTCCAGATACGCAGTATTTT
TRBJ2-7 few TRBD2 TRBV7-9 CASSVTSGRSSYEQYF TGTGCCAGCAGCGTAACTAGCGGAAGGAGCTCCTACGAGCAGTACTTC
TRBJ2-3 NA NA TRBV24-1 CATSAGDTQYF TGTGCCACCAGTGCCGGGGATACGCAGTATTTT
TRBJ2-7 NA NA TRBV4-1 CASSQEEGISYEQYF TGCGCCAGCAGCCAAGAGGAGGGCATTTCCTACGAGCAGTACTTC
TRBJ1-3 NA TRBD1 TRBV4-1 CASSQVGQGRPGNTIYF TGCGCCAGCAGCCAAGTGGGACAGGGTCGTCCAGGAAACACCATATATTTT
TRBJ2-3 NA TRBD2 TRBV3-1/TRBV3-2 CASSRASGSLTDTQYF TGTGCCAGCAGCCGCGCTAGCGGGAGTCTCACAGATACGCAGTATTTT
TRBJ1-3 NA NA TRBV2 CASSDEGGRNTIYF TGTGCCAGCAGTGATGAAGGAGGCCGAAACACCATATATTTT
TRBJ1-1 NA NA TRBV10-2 CASSERRGNTEAFF TGCGCCAGCAGTGAGAGGAGGGGAAACACTGAAGCTTTCTTT
TRBJ2-1 NA TRBD2 TRBV11-1 CASSLGGSRYNEQFF TGTGCCAGCAGCTTGGGCGGGAGTCGCTACAATGAGCAGTTCTTC
TRBJ1-2 NA NA TRBV11-2 CASSLSRGNDGYTF TGTGCCAGCAGCTTATCTCGGGGTAATGATGGCTACACCTTC
TRBJ1-2 NA TRBD1 TRBV7-9 CASSPGQGVYGYTF TGTGCCAGCAGCCCTGGACAGGGTGTCTATGGCTACACCTTC
TRBJ2-7 NA NA TRBV29-1 CSVEDDRRASYEQYF TGCAGCGTTGAAGACGACAGAAGGGCTTCCTACGAGCAGTACTTC
TRBJ2-3 NA NA TRBV21-1 CASSTLGASGRRDTQYF TGTGCCAGCAGCACTCTAGGGGCTAGCGGGAGGAGAGATACGCAGTATTTT
TRBJ1-2 NA NA TRBV27 CASSTGLNGYTF TGTGCCAGCAGCACAGGGCTGAATGGCTACACCTTC
TRBJ2-2 few NA TRBV7-3 CASSLNPSGELFF TGTGCCAGCAGCTTAAATCCGTCCGGGGAGCTGTTTTTT
TRBJ1-2 once NA TRBV28 CASSLSGAGRIYGYTF TGTGCCAGCAGTTTAAGTGGGGCAGGGCGGATCTATGGCTACACCTTC
TRBJ1-1 once NA TRBV7-3 CASSCRVPYTEAFF TGTGCCAGCAGTTGCAGGGTCCCGTACACTGAAGCTTTCTTT
TRBJ2-5 NA NA TRBV4-1 CASSQMRGQETQYF TGCGCCAGCAGCCAAATGCGGGGCCAAGAGACCCAGTACTTC
TRBJ2-3 NA TRBD2 TRBV11-3 CASSSTSGLTDTQYF TGTGCCAGCAGCTCGACTAGCGGACTCACAGATACGCAGTATTTT
TRBJ1-3 NA NA TRBV5-1 CASSLDSSNSGNTIYF TGCGCCAGCAGCTTGGACAGCTCCAACTCTGGAAACACCATATATTTT
TRBJ1-2 NA NA TRBV24-1 CATSEYRELCGYTF TGTGCCACCAGTGAGTACAGGGAACTATGCGGCTACACCTTC
TRBJ1-5 once NA TRBV3-1/TRBV3-2 CASSPTRDQPQHF TGTGCCAGCAGCCCTACGCGGGATCAGCCCCAGCATTTT
TRBJ2-5 NA TRBD1 TRBV28 CASSPGTAGEKTQYF TGTGCCAGCAGTCCCGGGACAGCCGGTGAAAAGACCCAGTACTTC
TRBJ1-1 NA NA TRBV4-1 CASSQDESIGPTEAFF TGCGCCAGCAGCCAAGATGAAAGTATCGGTCCCACTGAAGCTTTCTTT
TRBJ2-3 NA NA TRBV27 CASSLPGSSTDTQYF TGTGCCAGCAGTTTACCGGGGTCTAGCACAGATACGCAGTATTTT
TRBJ1-2 NA NA TRBV2 CASTVLGSQYGYTF TGTGCCAGCACCGTCCTGGGCAGCCAGTATGGCTACACCTTC
TRBJ2-1 NA TRBD2 TRBV30 CAWSLAGGYNEQFF TGTGCCTGGAGTTTGGCGGGGGGATACAATGAGCAGTTCTTC
TRBJ2-7 NA TRBD1 TRBV2 CASSDQGQSYEQYF TGTGCCAGCAGTGATCAGGGACAGAGCTACGAGCAGTACTTC
TRBJ2-7 NA TRBD2 TRBV5-1 CASSLGTSGYSYEQYF TGCGCCAGCAGCTTGGGGACTAGCGGGTACTCCTACGAGCAGTACTTC